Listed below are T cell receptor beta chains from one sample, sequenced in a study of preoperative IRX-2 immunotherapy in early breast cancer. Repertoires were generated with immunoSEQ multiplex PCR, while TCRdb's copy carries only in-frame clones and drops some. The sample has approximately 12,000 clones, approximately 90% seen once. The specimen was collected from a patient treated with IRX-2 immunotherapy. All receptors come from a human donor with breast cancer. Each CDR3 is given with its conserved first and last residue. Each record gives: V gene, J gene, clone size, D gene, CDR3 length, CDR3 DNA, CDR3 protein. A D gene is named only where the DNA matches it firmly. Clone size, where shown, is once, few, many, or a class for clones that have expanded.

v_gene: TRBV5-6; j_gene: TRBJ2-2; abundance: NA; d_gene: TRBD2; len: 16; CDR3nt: TGTGCCAGCAGCTGGGGCCTAGCGGGGAACACCGGGGAGCTGTTTTTT; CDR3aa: CASSWGLAGNTGELFF
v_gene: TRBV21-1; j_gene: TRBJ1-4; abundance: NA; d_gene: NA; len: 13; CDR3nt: TGTGCCAGCAGCAGGGTCGTTAATGAAAAACTGTTTTTT; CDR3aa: CASSRVVNEKLFF
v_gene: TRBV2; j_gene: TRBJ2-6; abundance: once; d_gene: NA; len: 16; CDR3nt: TGTGCCAGCAGTCGTGGGGCGGGCCCTGGGGCCAACGTCCTGACTTTC; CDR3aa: CASSRGAGPGANVLTF
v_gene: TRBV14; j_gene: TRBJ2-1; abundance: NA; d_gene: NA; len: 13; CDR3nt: TGTGCCAGCAGCCTGCAGACCCTAGGAGAGCAGTTCTTC; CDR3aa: CASSLQTLGEQFF
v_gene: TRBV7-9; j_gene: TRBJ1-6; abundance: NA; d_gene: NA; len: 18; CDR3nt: TGTGCCAGCAGTTTAACGGTTGGCTCGTACCTGGGTAATTCACCCCTCCACTTT; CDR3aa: CASSLTVGSYLGNSPLHF
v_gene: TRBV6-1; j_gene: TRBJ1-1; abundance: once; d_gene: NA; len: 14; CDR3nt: TGTGCCAGCAGCTCGAGGACGGGGAACACTGAAGCTTTCTTT; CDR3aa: CASSSRTGNTEAFF
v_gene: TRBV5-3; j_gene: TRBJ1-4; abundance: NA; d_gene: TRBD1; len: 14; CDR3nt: TGTGCCAGAAGCCCCGGGACAGGGGGTGAAAAACTGTTTTTT; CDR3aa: CARSPGTGGEKLFF
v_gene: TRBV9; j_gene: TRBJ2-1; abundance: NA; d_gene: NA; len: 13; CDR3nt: TGTGCCAGCAGCAGCGGACAGAACAATGAGCAGTTCTTC; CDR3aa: CASSSGQNNEQFF
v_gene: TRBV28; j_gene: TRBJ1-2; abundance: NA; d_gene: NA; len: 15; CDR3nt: TGTGCCAGCAGCCCCGGAGGCCGGCCTGGGTATGGCTACACCTTC; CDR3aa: CASSPGGRPGYGYTF
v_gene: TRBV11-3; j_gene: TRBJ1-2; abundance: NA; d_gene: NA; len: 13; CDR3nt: TGTGCCAGCAGCTTAAGGTCCAGGGACGGCTACACCTTC; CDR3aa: CASSLRSRDGYTF
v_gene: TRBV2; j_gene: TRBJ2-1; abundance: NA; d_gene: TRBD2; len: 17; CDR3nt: TGTGCCAGCAGTGATTTGGGAGGGTTGACCCTATACAATGAGCAGTTCTTC; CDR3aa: CASSDLGGLTLYNEQFF
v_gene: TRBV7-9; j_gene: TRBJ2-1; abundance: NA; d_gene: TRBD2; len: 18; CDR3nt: TGTGCCAGCAGCACATCCGTTGGACTAGCGGGGGTGGGTCGAGAGCAGTTCTTC; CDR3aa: CASSTSVGLAGVGREQFF
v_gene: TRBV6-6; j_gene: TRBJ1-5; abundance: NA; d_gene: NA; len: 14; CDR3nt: TGTGCCAGCAGTCGGACAAATAGCAATCAGCCCCAGCATTTT; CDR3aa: CASSRTNSNQPQHF
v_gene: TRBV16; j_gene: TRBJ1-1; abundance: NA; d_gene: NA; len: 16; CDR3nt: TGTGCCAGCAGCCAATCCACATCCTCCTGGAACACTGAAGCTTTCTTT; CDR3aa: CASSQSTSSWNTEAFF
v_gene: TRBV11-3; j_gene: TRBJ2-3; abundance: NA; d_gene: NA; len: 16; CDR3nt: TGTGCCAGCAGCCAAGGGGGGGGGCAGGGGTCAGATACGCAGTATTTT; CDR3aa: CASSQGGGQGSDTQYF
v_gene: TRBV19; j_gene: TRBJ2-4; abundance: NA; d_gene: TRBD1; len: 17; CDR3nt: TGTGCCAGTAGTATAAACAGGGGGCGACGGACCAAAAACATTCAGTACTTC; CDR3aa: CASSINRGRRTKNIQYF
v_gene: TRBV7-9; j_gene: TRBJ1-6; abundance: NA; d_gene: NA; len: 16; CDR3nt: TGTGCCAGCAGCTTAGAGACTCTGGGGGGCATTAGAACCCTCCACTTT; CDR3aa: CASSLETLGGIRTLHF
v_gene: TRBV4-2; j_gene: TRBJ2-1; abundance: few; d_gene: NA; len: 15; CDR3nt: TGTGCCAGCAGCCAAGAGATGAACCCCTACAATGAGCAGTTCTTC; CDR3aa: CASSQEMNPYNEQFF
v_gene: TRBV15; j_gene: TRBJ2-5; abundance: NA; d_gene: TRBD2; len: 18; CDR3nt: TGTGCCACCAGCAGAGTTCCGGCTAGCGGGGGGCTCCGGAAGACCCAGTACTTC; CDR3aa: CATSRVPASGGLRKTQYF
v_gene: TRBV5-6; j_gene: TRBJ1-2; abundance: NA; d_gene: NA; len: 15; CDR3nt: TGTGCCAGCAGCTTGGCCCTGATGACTAACTATGGCTACACCTTC; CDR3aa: CASSLALMTNYGYTF
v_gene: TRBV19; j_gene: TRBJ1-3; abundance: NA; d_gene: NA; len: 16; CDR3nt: TGTGCCAGTAGTATAGGGCGGCTTCGCGGTGGAAACACCATATATTTT; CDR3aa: CASSIGRLRGGNTIYF
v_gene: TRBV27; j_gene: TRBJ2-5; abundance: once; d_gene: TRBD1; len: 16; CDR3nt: TGTGCCAGCAGTTTCGCGAGACAGGGGTTCTTAGGGACCCAGTACTTC; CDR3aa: CASSFARQGFLGTQYF
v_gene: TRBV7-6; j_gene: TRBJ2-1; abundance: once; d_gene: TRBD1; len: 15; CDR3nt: TGTGCCAGCAGCTTAGGGGGACAGGGCTACAATGAGCAGTTCTTC; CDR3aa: CASSLGGQGYNEQFF
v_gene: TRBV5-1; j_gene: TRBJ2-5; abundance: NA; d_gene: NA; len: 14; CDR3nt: TGCGCCAGCAGCTTACAGGGAGGTCAAGAGACCCAGTACTTC; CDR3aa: CASSLQGGQETQYF
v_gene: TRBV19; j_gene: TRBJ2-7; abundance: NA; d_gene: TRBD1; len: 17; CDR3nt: TGTGCCAGTAGTACGATACCGGGACAGGGATTCTCCTACGAGCAGTACTTC; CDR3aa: CASSTIPGQGFSYEQYF
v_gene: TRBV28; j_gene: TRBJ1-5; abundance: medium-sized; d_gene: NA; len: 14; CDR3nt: TGTGCCAGCAGGTTACAGGTATTCAATCAGCCCCAGCATTTT; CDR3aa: CASRLQVFNQPQHF
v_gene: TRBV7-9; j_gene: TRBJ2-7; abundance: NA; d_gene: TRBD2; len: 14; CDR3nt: TGTGCCAGCAGCTCTAGCGGGGCAAGTGAGGAGCAGTACTTC; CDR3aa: CASSSSGASEEQYF
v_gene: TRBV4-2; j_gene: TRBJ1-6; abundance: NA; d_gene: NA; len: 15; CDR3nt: TGTGCCAGCAGCCAAGATCCAGGCGGTAGTTCACCCCTCCACTTT; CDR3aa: CASSQDPGGSSPLHF
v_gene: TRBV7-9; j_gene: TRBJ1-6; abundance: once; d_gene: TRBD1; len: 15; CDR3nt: TGTGCCAGCATCCTTACGACAGGGGCAAAGTCACCCCTCCACTTT; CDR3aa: CASILTTGAKSPLHF
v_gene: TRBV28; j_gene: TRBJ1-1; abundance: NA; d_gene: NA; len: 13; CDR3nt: TGTGCCTGGGGACGGCATATGAACACTGAAGCTTTCTTT; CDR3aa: CAWGRHMNTEAFF
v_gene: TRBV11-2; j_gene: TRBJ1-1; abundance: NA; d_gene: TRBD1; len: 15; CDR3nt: TGTGCCAGCAGCCTGATGGGACAGGCACGGACTGAAGCTTTCTTT; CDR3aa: CASSLMGQARTEAFF
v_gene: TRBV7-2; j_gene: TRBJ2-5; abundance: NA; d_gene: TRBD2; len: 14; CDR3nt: TGTGCCAGCAGCTTAGGGACTAGGCAAGAGACCCAGTACTTC; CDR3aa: CASSLGTRQETQYF
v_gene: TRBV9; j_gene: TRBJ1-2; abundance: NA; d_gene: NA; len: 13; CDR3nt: TGTGCCAGCAGCGTAGAGGGTAACTATGGCTACACCTTC; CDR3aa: CASSVEGNYGYTF
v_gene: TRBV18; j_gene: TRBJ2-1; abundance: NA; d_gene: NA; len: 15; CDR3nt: TGTGCCAGCTCACCCGGGACCCTATCATACAATGAGCAGTTCTTC; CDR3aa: CASSPGTLSYNEQFF
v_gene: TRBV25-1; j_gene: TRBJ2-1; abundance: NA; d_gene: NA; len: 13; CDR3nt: TGTGCCAGCAGTGAGGCGGCAGTCCATGAGCAGTTCTTC; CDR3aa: CASSEAAVHEQFF
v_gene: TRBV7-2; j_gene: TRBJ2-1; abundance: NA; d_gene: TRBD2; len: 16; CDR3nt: TGTGCCAGCAGCTTAGTTCCGGGGGGGCTATACAATGAGCAGTTCTTC; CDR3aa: CASSLVPGGLYNEQFF
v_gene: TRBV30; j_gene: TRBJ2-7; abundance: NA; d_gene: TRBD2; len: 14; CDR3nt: TGTGCCTGGAGTTCCTTGGGGGGGGCCTACGAGCAGTACTTC; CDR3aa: CAWSSLGGAYEQYF
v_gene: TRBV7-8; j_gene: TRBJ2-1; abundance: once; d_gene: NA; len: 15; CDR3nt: TGTGCCAGCAGCTTACGCCTAGCACTTTACAATGAGCAGTTCTTC; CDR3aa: CASSLRLALYNEQFF
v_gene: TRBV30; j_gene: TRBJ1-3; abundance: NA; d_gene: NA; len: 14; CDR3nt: TGTGCCTGGGCCACAGGCTACTCTGGAAACACCATATATTTT; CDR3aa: CAWATGYSGNTIYF
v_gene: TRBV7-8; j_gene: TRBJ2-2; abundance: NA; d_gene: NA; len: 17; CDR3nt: TGTGCCAGCACCCCAGTTCTTATGGCTTTGAACACCGGGGAGCTGTTTTTT; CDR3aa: CASTPVLMALNTGELFF
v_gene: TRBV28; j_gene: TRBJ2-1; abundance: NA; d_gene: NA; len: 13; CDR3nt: TGTGCCAGCAGTTCGCGGATTATCAATGAGCAGTTCTTC; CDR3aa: CASSSRIINEQFF
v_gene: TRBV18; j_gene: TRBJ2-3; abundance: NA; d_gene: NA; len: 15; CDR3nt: TGTGCCAGCTCACCACCCGTGCGGGTTTCAGATACGCAGTATTTT; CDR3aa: CASSPPVRVSDTQYF
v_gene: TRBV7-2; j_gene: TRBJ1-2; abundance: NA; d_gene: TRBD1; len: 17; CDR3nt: TGTGCCAGCAGCTTAGATCCGCAGGGGGCGCAGAACTATGGCTACACCTTC; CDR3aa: CASSLDPQGAQNYGYTF
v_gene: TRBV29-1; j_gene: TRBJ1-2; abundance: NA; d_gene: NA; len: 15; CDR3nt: TGCAGCGCTAGAGGGGTCGTGACAGATAACTATGGCTACACCTTC; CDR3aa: CSARGVVTDNYGYTF
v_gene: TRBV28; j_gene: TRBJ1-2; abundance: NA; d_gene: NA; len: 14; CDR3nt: TGTGCCAGCAGTAAATCCGGGACGGTGGAAGGCTACACCTTC; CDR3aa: CASSKSGTVEGYTF